This paragraph reports one TCR beta chain. The data belong to a study of cytomegalovirus exposure and HLA in healthy donors. Both 60 Vbeta primers and 13 Jbeta primers went into the PCR. Clones were read by immunoSEQ multiplex PCR, and TCRdb kept only the in-frame ones, dropping some. The table includes about 98,000 clones, approximately 64% detected once. Germline trimming cut 8 bases from V and 7 bases from J; bases unmatched to any gene: 10. This CDR3 is built from 14 residues. The germline gives CDR1 MNHEY, CDR2 SVGAGI. Sample: PBMCs. The rearrangement joins TRBV6-5 to TRBJ1-5; 8 bases agree with TRBD1. The clonotype comes from a human donor in good health. The CDR3 nucleotides read TGTGCCAGCCGGAAGACAGGGGCTAGCCAGCCCCAGCATTTT. It specifies CASRKTGASQPQHF.